What follows are 24 T cell receptor beta chains derived from one specimen sequenced in a study of T cells in Graves' hyperthyroidism and ophthalmopathy. Regions amplified from RNA transcripts were the TCR beta CDR3 regions. First-round RT-PCR of the TCR CDR3 relied on the HTBI primer set. TCRdb fed the multiplex PCR reads into MiXCR, producing one record per CDR3 protein. Of around 500,000 distinct CDR3 sequences listed, roughly a sixth are singletons. Input material: blood. The receptor source for this set is a woman in her 30s with Graves' ophthalmopathy.

This clonotype showed up many times. The gene calls are TRBV11-2 and TRBJ1-2; possibly TRBD1 for D (6 bases). Between the trimmed V and J ends, which lost 5 bases and 0 bases, there was a span of 16 bases. Germline V gives CDR1 SGHAT, CDR2 FQNNGV. The CDR3 has 16 residues. CDR3 DNA: TGTGCCAGCAGCCCGACACCGACAGGTCCTAACTATGGCTACACCTTC. Its protein product is CASSPTPTGPNYGYTF.

V and J are TRBV7-9 and TRBJ2-7, with 9 bases identical to TRBD1. Germline V CDR1 and CDR2: SEHNR, FQNEAQ (reference sequence). V lost 4 bases and J lost 2; bases outside the gene matches: 12. The CDR3 runs 17 residues. The CDR3 coding sequence is TGTGCCAGCAGCTCGAACAGGGGGCTGGTTCATCCCTACGAGCAGTACTTC. Translated: CASSSNRGLVHPYEQYF.

This clonotype occurred a few times. The chain couples TRBV12-3 or TRBV12-4 to TRBJ2-7; D call uncertain. The V and J ends lost 1 base and 6 bases respectively, with 7 bases between them. This CDR3 region has 12 residues. For the CDR3, the DNA is TGTGCCAGCAGTTTAGAGGTGGCCGAGCAGTACTTC. Translating it yields CASSLEVAEQYF.

Concerning this clonotype itself: With a much larger clone just one base away, this may be a read error. The DNA of the CDR3 is TGCGCCAGCAGCCAAGAACGACTAACGGGAGGTGAGCAGTACTTC. Translated: CASSQERLTGGEQYF. This chain uses TRBV4-3 with TRBJ2-7; TRBD2 matches at 7 bases. The junction had 9 bases not matched to a gene; V was cut back by 0 bases and J by 7 bases. Germline assignment: CDR1 LGHNA and CDR2 YSLEER. This CDR3 has 15 residues.

This clonotype was seen at least ten times. This sequence joins TRBV28 and TRBJ2-7; 8 bases line up with TRBD1. The V segment lost 5 bases and the J segment 4 bases; nucleotides outside the gene matches: 10. This CDR3 has 15 residues. The V gene's germline CDR1 is MDHEN and CDR2 SYDVKM. CDR3 protein: CASSGSGTGFYEQYF. CDR3 coding DNA: TGTGCCAGCAGTGGATCCGGGACAGGCTTTTACGAGCAGTACTTC. Together with reference TRBV28 and TRBJ2-7, the CDR3 gives the full variable domain: DVKVTQSSRYLVKRTGEKVFLECVQDMDHENMFWYRQDPGLGLRLIYFSYDVKMKEKGDIPEGYSVSREKKERFSLILESASTNQTSMYLCASSGSGTGFYEQYFGPGTRLTVT.

CDR3 in DNA: TGCGCCAGCAGCTTATACAGGGAGGGCGAGACCCAGTACTTC. Amino acids: CASSLYREGETQYF. The gene calls are TRBV5-1 and TRBJ2-5; possible D gene TRBD2, 7 bases. The CDR3 runs to 14 residues. From germline, CDR1 is SGHRS and CDR2 YFSETQ. V was shortened by 2 bases and J by 5 bases, with 13 bases between the two germline ends.

This clonotype has at least ten counts. The chain links TRBV5-1 to TRBJ2-7, with 14 bases fitting TRBD2. Germline CDR1 is SGHRS and CDR2 is YFSETQ. CDR3 length: 16 amino acids. Unmatched junction bases numbered 5, after V lost 4 bases and J lost 2 bases. The CDR3 nucleotides read TGCGCCAGCAGCCCTTCGGGACTAGCGGGAGCCTACGAGCAGTACTTC. Encoded protein: CASSPSGLAGAYEQYF.

The genes are TRBV3-1 and TRBJ1-3; D unresolved. Between the trimmed V and J ends, which lost 2 bases and 2 bases, there was a span of 10 bases. Germline V gene sequence: CDR1 LGHDT, CDR2 YNNKEL (reference sequence). This CDR3 has 15 residues. CDR3 nucleotide sequence: TGTGCCAGCAGCCAACGGCCCGGCGCTGGAAACACCATATATTTT. Protein product: CASSQRPGAGNTIYF. Variable domain in full (rest from reference TRBV3-1 and TRBJ1-3): DTAVSQTPKYLVTQMGNDKSIKCEQNLGHDTMYWYKQDSKKFLKIMFSYNNKELIINETVPNRFSPKSPDKAHLNLHINSLELGDSAVYFCASSQRPGAGNTIYFGEGSWLTVV.

Within the sample, this clonotype is medium-sized. This sequence joins TRBV3-1 and TRBJ2-1; D unclear. The CDR3 covers 16 residues. Trimming removed 0 bases from V and 0 bases from J, with 9 bases in between. CDR1 LGHDT and CDR2 YNNKEL come from the germline V gene (reference sequence). The CDR3 coding sequence is TGTGCCAGCAGCCAAGAGGCAGAGATCTCCTACAATGAGCAGTTCTTC. This sequence encodes CASSQEAEISYNEQFF.

The chain recombines TRBV10-3 with TRBJ2-1; 8 bases align to TRBD2. The V and J ends lost 7 bases and 7 bases, in that order; junction bases with no gene match: 6. Germline CDR1 reads ENHRY; CDR2 reads SYGVKD. The CDR3 is 13 residues long. CDR3 sequence reads: CAINTGGWNEQFF. The CDR3, as DNA: TGTGCCATCAATACGGGAGGGTGGAATGAGCAGTTCTTC.

This clonotype has ten or more counts. The CDR3 sequence: CASSPGQAQPQHF. The CDR3 DNA reads as TGTGCCAGCAGCCCAGGACAGGCTCAGCCCCAGCATTTT. V is TRBV7-2 and J is TRBJ1-5; 7 nucleotides line up with TRBD1. CDR3 size: 13 residues. Germline V gene data show CDR1 as SGHTA and CDR2 as FQGNSA. Trimming at V came to 5 bases and at J to 6 bases, leaving 4 bases not matched to a gene.

This clonotype was picked up many times. The CDR3 spells CASSPSSFGAPDTQYF. As DNA, the CDR3 is TGTGCCAGCAGTCCCTCATCCTTCGGCGCCCCAGATACGCAGTATTTT. The J gene is TRBJ2-3, the V gene TRBV12-3 or TRBV12-4; unclear D gene. The CDR3 loop spans 16 amino acids. Trimming took 5 bases from V and 4 from J, leaving 19 bases between them.

This clonotype has at least ten counts. The rearrangement links TRBV6-1 to TRBJ1-5; D may be TRBD1 (6 bases). V lost 5 bases to trimming and J lost 2 bases, with 16 bases between them. This CDR3 is 16 amino acids long. CDR1 and CDR2 (germline): MNHNS, SASEGT. The CDR3 nucleotides are TGTGCCAGCAGTCCTCACAGGGTACGCGGCAATCAGCCCCAGCATTTT. Amino acids: CASSPHRVRGNQPQHF.

In this sample, this clonotype turned up many times. The CDR3 DNA reads as TGTGCCAGCAGCTTAGTAGCGGGAGCCTACAATGAGCAGTTCTTC. Translated, it gives CASSLVAGAYNEQFF. The chain carries TRBV7-2 and TRBJ2-1; 9 bases agree with TRBD2. J was trimmed by 2 bases and V by 1 base; bases with no gene match: 0. Germline V gives CDR1 SGHTA, CDR2 FQGNSA. The CDR3 runs to 15 residues. The full variable domain, completed using reference TRBV7-2 and TRBJ2-1, is GAGVSQSPSNKVTEKGKDVELRCDPISGHTALYWYRQSLGQGLEFLIYFQGNSAPDKSGLPSDRFSAERTGGSVSTLTIQRTQQEDSAVYLCASSLVAGAYNEQFFGPGTRLTVL.

In its sample, this clonotype was seen a few times. This rearrangement joins TRBV7-8 to TRBJ2-5, with unresolved D. The CDR3 is made up of 15 amino acids. Trimming left V 2 bases short and J 2 bases short, with 12 bases between. CDR1 and CDR2 (germline): SGHVS, FQNEAQ. The CDR3 region is CASSLRSARQETQYF. CDR3 DNA sequence: TGTGCCAGCAGCTTAAGGTCGGCGAGACAAGAGACCCAGTACTTC.

This clonotype was counted at least ten times. The chain uses TRBV27 and TRBJ2-3; possibly TRBD1 for D (5 bases). V lost 3 bases and J lost 2, with 15 bases in between. The CDR3 spans 16 residues. Germline CDR1 reads MNHEY; CDR2 reads SMNVEV (reference sequence). The CDR3 region is CASSLSGLLYTDTQYF. The CDR3 DNA sequence: TGTGCCAGCAGTTTGTCAGGGTTGTTATACACAGATACGCAGTATTTT.

This clonotype was seen many times. The chain recombines TRBV20-1 with TRBJ2-7; no reliable D call. Trimming left V 3 bases short and J 3 bases short, with 9 bases between. The CDR3 length is 12 residues. Germline V CDR1 and CDR2: DFQATT, SNEGSKA (reference sequence). The CDR3 DNA follows: TGCAGTGCTAGGCGTGACGACTACGAGCAGTACTTC. Its translation: CSARRDDYEQYF.

The rearrangement links TRBV27 to TRBJ2-7; 8 nucleotides align to TRBD1. Germline lookup yields CDR1 MNHEY and CDR2 SMNVEV (reference sequence). Trimming took 6 bases from V and 2 from J; bases not matched to a gene: 9. This CDR3 is 15 amino acids long. The CDR3 loop is CASRDGTGATYEQYF. DNA of the CDR3: TGTGCCAGCAGAGACGGGACAGGAGCCACCTACGAGCAGTACTTC.

There are a few counts of this clonotype. CDR3 in amino acids: CASSLAGPGQETQYF. CDR3 coding DNA: TGTGCCAGCAGCTTAGCCGGCCCGGGTCAAGAGACCCAGTACTTC. The V call is TRBV7-2, the J call TRBJ2-5, with unresolved D. Trimming cost V 0 bases and J 2 bases, with 10 bases left between them. Germline values: CDR1 SGHTA, CDR2 FQGNSA. The CDR3 loop spans 15 amino acids.

This clonotype showed up many times. The chain employs TRBV28 and TRBJ2-1; weak D call: TRBD1 (6 bases). This CDR3 has 13 amino acids. V was pared by 3 bases and J by 8 bases, with 11 bases between. From germline, CDR1 is MDHEN and CDR2 SYDVKM. The CDR3 protein is CASSFEGVDEQFF. As DNA, the CDR3 is TGTGCCAGCAGTTTTGAGGGGGTGGATGAGCAGTTCTTC.

In its sample, this clonotype was seen a few times. The V and J genes are TRBV12-3 or TRBV12-4 and TRBJ1-4; TRBD1 is a possible D gene (5 bases). V was pared by 6 bases and J by 8 bases, with 16 bases between. The CDR3 runs to 14 residues. The CDR3 bases are TGTGCCAGCAGAAATGAGGGGATCGGGGAAAAACTGTTTTTT. Its protein is CASRNEGIGEKLFF.

This clonotype has only a few counts. The chain couples TRBV12-3 or TRBV12-4 to TRBJ2-7; D might be TRBD2 (5 bases). V lost 3 bases and J lost 6, with 12 bases in between. This CDR3 contains 13 residues. As DNA, the CDR3 is TGTGCCAGCAGTTTTGGGGTCGGAGGCGAGCAGTACTTC. This translates into CASSFGVGGEQYF.

This clonotype was recorded a few times. This rearrangement joins TRBV19 to TRBJ2-7; D unresolved. Trimming cost V 2 bases and J 5 bases, with 13 bases left between them. The CDR3 runs 14 residues. CDR1 is LNHDA, CDR2 SQIVND, per germline (reference sequence). CDR3: CASSIRPFYDEQYF. Written as DNA, the CDR3 is TGTGCCAGTAGTATACGACCTTTCTACGACGAGCAGTACTTC.

This clonotype was detected only a few times. This sequence joins TRBV14 and TRBJ2-7; unclear D gene. Trimming stripped 0 bases from V and 6 bases from J, with 21 bases between. This CDR3 spans 17 amino acids. In germline, CDR1 is SGHDN, CDR2 FVKESK. In DNA, the CDR3 is TGTGCCAGCAGCCAAGATTCCTCGGCCGCCTTTATGCCCGAGCAGTACTTC. It translates to CASSQDSSAAFMPEQYF.